Presented here are 15 T cell receptor beta chains from one specimen sequenced in a study of response to subunit inactivated influenza vaccine. Via MiXCR, TCRdb re-called the RT-PCR reads, giving one row per CDR3 protein. The data contain around 650,000 distinct CDR3 sequences, 15% to 19% of them singletons. Sequences were derived from PBMCs from blood, sampled roughly 12 days after vaccination. These receptors originate from a man in his fifties or sixties who received an inactivated influenza vaccine.

This clonotype was observed a few times. The chain recombines TRBV4-3 with TRBJ2-1, with 12 bases matching TRBD2. The germline V gene has CDR1 LGHNA and CDR2 YSLEER. The CDR3 is 19 residues long. J lost 6 bases, V lost 0 bases, and 12 bases had no gene match. CDR3 residues: CASSQDQLLGLAGTNEQFF. The CDR3 bases are TGCGCCAGCAGCCAAGATCAGCTTCTCGGACTAGCGGGGACCAATGAGCAGTTCTTC.

This clonotype occurred a few times. The CDR3: CSVEDSRGRTEAFF. CDR3 coding DNA: TGCAGCGTTGAAGATAGCAGGGGGAGGACTGAAGCTTTCTTT. The chain combines TRBV29-1 with TRBJ1-1, with 7 bases that match TRBD1. The V gene end was trimmed by 0 bases and the J gene end by 5 bases; junction bases not matched to a gene: 6. Looked up from germline, CDR1 is SQVTM and CDR2 is ANQGSEA. The CDR3 runs to 14 residues.

J is TRBJ2-3 and V is TRBV6-5, with D unclear. The V end lost 0 bases, the J end lost 6 bases, and 13 bases lay between the germline ends. This CDR3 contains 15 residues. Germline V gives CDR1 MNHEY, CDR2 SVGAGI. CDR3 region: CASSYSTPQWDTQYF. CDR3 nucleotide sequence: TGTGCCAGCAGTTACTCGACTCCCCAGTGGGATACGCAGTATTTT.

This clonotype has only a few counts. The chain is built from TRBV5-1 and TRBJ2-3; 8 nucleotides align to TRBD2. Germline CDR1 reads SGHRS; CDR2 reads YFSETQ. The V and J ends lost 8 bases and 0 bases, in that order; junction bases with no gene match: 5. The CDR3 is made up of 14 amino acids. The CDR3 region is CASQAGGSTDTQYF. CDR3 sequence (DNA): TGCGCCAGTCAGGCGGGGGGCAGCACAGATACGCAGTATTTT.

This clonotype was seen only a few times. The gene calls are TRBV12-3 or TRBV12-4 and TRBJ1-5; D gene uncertain. This CDR3 is built from 14 residues. Trimming shortened V by 7 bases and J by 5 bases, and 15 bases separated the two germline ends. Here the CDR3 reads CASTSKKRDQPQHF. The CDR3 bases are TGTGCCAGCACATCCAAAAAACGAGATCAGCCCCAGCATTTT.

The gene calls are TRBV7-3 and TRBJ1-1; TRBD1 agrees at 11 bases. With 1 base clipped from V and 6 bases from J, the junction kept 25 bases outside the gene matches. The CDR3 is made up of 22 amino acids. CDR1 and CDR2 (germline): SGHTA, FQGTGA. This chain's CDR3 is CASSLRFVYGTGGQTVRAEAFF. The CDR3, as DNA: TGTGCCAGCAGCTTAAGGTTTGTGTATGGGACAGGGGGACAGACAGTGCGGGCTGAAGCTTTCTTT.

Comments on this clonotype: The junction and the germline gene differ at one end; a read error may be behind it. The J gene is TRBJ2-1, the V gene TRBV7-9; D remains ambiguous. The germline V gene has CDR1 SEHNR and CDR2 FQNEAQ (reference sequence). CDR3 length equals 16 residues. Here the CDR3 reads CAGSLRVALNHNEQFF. Written as DNA, the CDR3 is TGTGCCGGCAGCTTAAGAGTTGCCTTGAACCACAATGAGCAGTTCTTC.

This clonotype occurred many times. V gene TRBV28 combines with J gene TRBJ1-6; a possible D gene is TRBD1 (5 bases). Germline values: CDR1 MDHEN, CDR2 SYDVKM. CDR3 length: 15 amino acids. Trimming stripped 4 bases from V and 6 bases from J, with 13 bases between. The DNA for the CDR3 is TGTGCCAGCAGTTCTGTGGGACGGGTTAATTCACCCCTCCACTTT. Its translation is CASSSVGRVNSPLHF.

This clonotype was seen more than once but under ten times. The V and J genes are TRBV28 and TRBJ1-1, with no clear D. The CDR3 extends over 12 amino acids. Germline V gene data show CDR1 as MDHEN and CDR2 as SYDVKM. Trimming cost V 6 bases and J 4 bases, with 9 bases left between them. The CDR3 DNA is TGTGCCAGCAGCGAGCCGGGCACTGAAGCTTTCTTT. It is translated as CASSEPGTEAFF.

This clonotype showed up just a few times. This sequence joins TRBV20-1 and TRBJ2-7; a possible D gene is TRBD1 (5 bases). This CDR3 region has 12 residues. Germline V CDR1 and CDR2: DFQATT, SNEGSKA (reference sequence). V was clipped by 6 bases and J by 3 bases, with 12 bases between them. The CDR3 loop is CSALQGGYEQYF. The CDR3 DNA follows: TGCAGTGCGCTGCAGGGCGGCTACGAGCAGTACTTC.

The rearrangement joins TRBV25-1 to TRBJ2-3; 9 bases are shared with TRBD2. Germline CDR1 reads MGHDK; CDR2 reads SYGVNS. This CDR3 has 15 amino acids. V shed 3 bases and J 8 bases; nucleotides not matched to a gene: 9. CDR3 region: CASSDQAGGRGTQYF. The CDR3 coding sequence is TGTGCCAGCAGTGATCAGGCGGGAGGGCGCGGTACGCAGTATTTT. The complete variable domain, with remaining parts taken from reference TRBV25-1 and TRBJ2-3, reads EADIYQTPRYLVIGTGKKITLECSQTMGHDKMYWYQQDPGMELHLIHYSYGVNSTEKGDLSSESTVSRIRTEHFPLTLESARPSHTSQYLCASSDQAGGRGTQYFGPGTRLTVL.

In this sample, this clonotype turned up a few times. V is TRBV6-5 and J is TRBJ1-1; D gene unclear. The germline gives CDR1 MNHEY, CDR2 SVGAGI. This CDR3 is 14 amino acids long. The V gene lost 2 bases and the J gene lost 8 bases, with 15 bases spanning the gap. CDR3 protein: CASSYGNGRLEAFF. CDR3 bases: TGTGCCAGCAGTTACGGAAACGGAAGGCTCGAAGCTTTCTTT.

CDR3 loop: CSVLTGGNQPQHF. The CDR3 nucleotides read TGCAGCGTTTTGACGGGGGGGAACCAGCCCCAGCATTTT. This sequence joins TRBV29-1 and TRBJ1-5; D is perhaps TRBD1 (5 bases). The V gene's germline CDR1 is SQVTM and CDR2 ANQGSEA. CDR3 length: 13 amino acids. V was cut by 5 bases and J by 7 bases, with 15 bases left in between. The variable domain in full, completed from reference TRBV29-1 and TRBJ1-5, reads SAVISQKPSRDICQRGTSLTIQCQVDSQVTMMFWYRQQPGQSLTLIATANQGSEATYESGFVIDKFPISRPNLTFSTLTVSNMSPEDSSIYLCSVLTGGNQPQHFGDGTRLSIL.

This clonotype showed up just a few times. The genes are TRBV6-1 and TRBJ2-1, with TRBD2 matching over 10 bases. The germline CDR1 and CDR2 sequences are MNHNS and SASEGT. This CDR3 spans 15 amino acids. V shed 6 bases, J shed 9 bases, and the junction held 11 bases outside the gene matches. The CDR3 DNA reads TGTGCCAGCAGAAAGTCTAGCGGGAGTAGGAGTGAGCAGTTCTTC. It encodes CASRKSSGSRSEQFF.

This clonotype was counted a few times. V and J are TRBV6-2 or TRBV6-3 and TRBJ2-1, with TRBD2 matching 9 bases. V lost 7 bases and J lost 7; bases outside the gene matches: 8. Per the germline V gene, CDR1 is MNHEY and CDR2 is SVGEGT. The CDR3 totals 14 residues. DNA for the CDR3: TGTGCCAGCAATTCGGGACTAGCAGCGAATGAGCAGTTCTTC. Protein: CASNSGLAANEQFF.